This T cell receptor beta chain was profiled in a study of identical twins. This clonotype was counted only a few times. Looked up from germline, CDR1 is SGHDN and CDR2 is FVKESK. The CDR3 sequence is 15 residues long. V was cut by 1 base and J by 4 bases, with 13 bases left in between. TCRdb used MiXCR to reprocess the 5' RACE reads, holding one entry per CDR3 protein. The sample lists about 330,000 distinct CDR3 sequences; around an eighth were seen once. Another study also made use of these data, one on yellow fever vaccine responses in identical twins.

This TCR came from a woman between 18 and 29 years old in good health. What was sequenced was CD8+ T cells sorted from blood. V usage is TRBV14 and J usage is TRBJ1-1, with D maybe TRBD1 (5 bases). This CDR3 is CASSQAGGRGTEAFF. The CDR3 bases are TGTGCCAGCAGCCAAGCCGGGGGTCGGGGCACTGAAGCTTTCTTT. Full variable domain (outside the CDR3, taken from reference TRBV14 and TRBJ1-1): EAGVTQFPSHSVIEKGQTVTLRCDPISGHDNLYWYRRVMGKEIKFLLHFVKESKQDESGMPNNRFLAERTGGTYSTLKVQPAELEDSGVYFCASSQAGGRGTEAFFGQGTRLTVV.